This record looks at one T cell receptor (beta chain) sequence and its context. The CDR3 spans 14 residues. J gave up 6 bases and V 4 bases, and 8 bases lay outside the gene matches. Germline CDR1 and CDR2: SGDLS and YYNGEE. This sample is part of a study of CD8 T cells in Susac syndrome. Reverse transcription used about 0.45 to 1 ug RNA and random hexamers. An immunoSEQ multiplex PCR generated amplified TCR beta CDR3 products spanning 54 Vbeta and 13 Jbeta. TCRdb reprocessed the immunoSEQ multiplex PCR reads via MiXCR and lists one record per CDR3 protein. This sample has 150,000 to 200,000 distinct CDR3 sequences, with 80% to 95% found just once.

This chain links TRBV9 with TRBJ2-7; 9 bases match TRBD1. The specimen sequenced was CD4+ T cells from PBMCs. This sequence originates from a human donor with multiple sclerosis. This CDR3 reads CASSPSTGGGEQYF. The CDR3, as DNA: TGTGCCAGCAGCCCATCGACAGGGGGTGGCGAGCAGTACTTC.